This T cell receptor beta chain was recovered during a study of blood T cell repertoires in COVID-19. Per the original methods: Reference gene primer amplification yielded estimated nucleated cell counts. Measured with immunoSEQ multiplex PCR; TCRdb has only the in-frame clones, and not every one. Clonal size and the V and J genes are those of that table, whereas D and trimming came from the DNA. In the table there are roughly 420,000 clones, 70% to 90% of which are singletons. The CDR3 has 15 residues. V dropped 3 bases and J dropped 2 bases, with 13 bases sitting between them. CDR1 is LNHDA and CDR2 is SQIVND in the germline V gene (reference sequence). Donors were grouped by their self-reported clinical history.

The sample was PBMCs or T cells enriched from blood (not recorded which). This TCR derives from a woman in her thirties with acute COVID-19. This chain uses TRBV19 with TRBJ1-2, with a weak D call TRBD1 (5 bases). The CDR3 DNA reads TGTGCCAGTAGTATCCGGACAATTGGAAACTATGGCTACACCTTC. Its translation: CASSIRTIGNYGYTF. The complete variable domain, with remaining parts taken from reference TRBV19 and TRBJ1-2, reads DGGITQSPKYLFRKEGQNVTLSCEQNLNHDAMYWYRQDPGQGLRLIYYSQIVNDFQKGDIAEGYSVSREKKESFPLTVTSAQKNPTAFYLCASSIRTIGNYGYTFGSGTRLTVV.